This T cell receptor beta chain came from a study of blood T cell repertoires in COVID-19. Study-level information: Material from acute and convalescent COVID-19 was sourced from the United States, Italy and Spain. T cells, B-cell-depleted T cells, or PBMCs supplied cDNA or gDNA.

The CDR3 loop spans 14 amino acids. CDR1 and CDR2 (germline): SEHNR, FQNEAQ (reference sequence). V was cut by 4 bases and J by 5 bases, with 14 bases left in between. This clone was recorded once. Study processing details: The authors estimated nucleated cell counts from reference gene primer amplification. Profiled with immunoSEQ multiplex PCR; TCRdb holds only in-frame clones, not every one. Clone size and V and J calls were adopted from that table, with D and trimming inferred from the DNA. Among approximately 190,000 clones, about 88% were seen once, and the ten largest hold approximately 15%. The chain carries TRBV7-9 and TRBJ1-2, with D perhaps TRBD1 (6 bases). The sequenced sample was peripheral blood. The receptor was isolated from a man aged 25 to 45 with active or convalescent COVID-19. CDR3 nucleotides: TGTGCCAGCAGCTCCGCACAGGGTTTATATGGCTACACCTTC. As protein: CASSSAQGLYGYTF.